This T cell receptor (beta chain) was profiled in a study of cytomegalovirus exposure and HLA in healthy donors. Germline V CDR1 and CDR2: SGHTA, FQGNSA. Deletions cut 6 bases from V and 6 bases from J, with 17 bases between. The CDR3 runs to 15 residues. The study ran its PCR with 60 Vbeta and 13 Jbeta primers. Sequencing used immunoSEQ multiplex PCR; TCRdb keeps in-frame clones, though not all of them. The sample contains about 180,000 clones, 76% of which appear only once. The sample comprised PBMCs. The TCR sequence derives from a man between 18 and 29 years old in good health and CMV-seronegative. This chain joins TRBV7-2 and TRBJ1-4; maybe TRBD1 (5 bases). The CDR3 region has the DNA TGTGCCAGCAGTCCTCAGGTGGGAGGGGATGAAAAACTGTTTTTT. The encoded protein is CASSPQVGGDEKLFF. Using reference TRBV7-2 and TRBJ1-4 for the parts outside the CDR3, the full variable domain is GAGVSQSPSNKVTEKGKDVELRCDPISGHTALYWYRQSLGQGLEFLIYFQGNSAPDKSGLPSDRFSAERTGGSVSTLTIQRTQQEDSAVYLCASSPQVGGDEKLFFGSGTQLSVL.